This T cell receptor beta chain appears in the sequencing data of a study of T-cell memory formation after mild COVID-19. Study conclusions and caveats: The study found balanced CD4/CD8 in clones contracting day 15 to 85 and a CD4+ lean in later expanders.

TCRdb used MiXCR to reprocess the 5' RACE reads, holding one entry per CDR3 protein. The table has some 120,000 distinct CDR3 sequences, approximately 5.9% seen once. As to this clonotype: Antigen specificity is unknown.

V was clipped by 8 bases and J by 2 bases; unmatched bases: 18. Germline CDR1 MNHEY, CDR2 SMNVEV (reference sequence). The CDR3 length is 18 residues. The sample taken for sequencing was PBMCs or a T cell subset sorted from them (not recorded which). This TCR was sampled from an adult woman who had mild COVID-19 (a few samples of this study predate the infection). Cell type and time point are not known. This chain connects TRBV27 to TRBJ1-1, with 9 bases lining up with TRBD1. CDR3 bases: TGTGCCAGCCGGTGGACAGGGGAGGCATGGGGCATCAACACTGAAGCTTTCTTT. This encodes CASRWTGEAWGINTEAFF.